These 20 T cell receptor beta chains originate from one sample sequenced in a study of tumor and adjacent non-tumor tissue in lung cancer. The template was RNA from unsorted bulk tissue. The library came from three nested PCR rounds adapted from ARM-PCR protocols. TCRdb re-called the multiplex PCR reads with MiXCR, one entry per CDR3 protein. The profile covers 65,000 to 75,000 distinct CDR3 sequences, with 55% to 85% appearing a single time and about 28% taken by the ten largest. The material sequenced was lung tumor tissue. The receptor set was obtained from a man in his 60s with non-small cell lung cancer.

To note about this clonotype: A junction end diverges from the germline sequence, so it may reflect a read error. The genes are TRBV6-1 and TRBJ2-1; D is ambiguous. The CDR3 contains 16 residues. Looked up from germline, CDR1 is MNHNS and CDR2 is SASEGT. CDR3: CASSESVRLRMNEQFF. CDR3 DNA sequence: TGTGCCAGTAGTGAGTCCGTGCGGCTTAGGATGAATGAGCAGTTCTTC.

This clonotype was detected a few times. V is TRBV6-5 and J is TRBJ1-5; a weak D match, TRBD1 (5 bases). This CDR3 has 14 residues. CDR1 and CDR2 from the germline V gene are MNHEY and SVGAGI. CDR3 sequence (DNA): TGTGTCAGTAGGCGACTCCAGGGAGGTCAGCCCCAGCATTTT. Its protein product is CVSRRLQGGQPQHF.

Worth noting for this clonotype: At one end the junction does not follow the germline gene, possibly because of a read error. The V call is TRBV20-1, the J call TRBJ1-2, with D possibly TRBD1 on 6 matching bases. CDR3 length: 13 amino acids. CDR1 and CDR2 from the germline V gene are DFQATT and SNEGSKA (reference sequence). CDR3 sequence (DNA): TGCAGTCCTAGAACAGGGACTAACTGTGGCTACACCTTC. Its translation is CSPRTGTNCGYTF.

Points on this clonotype: Germline and junction disagree at one end, which may indicate a read error. This rearrangement joins TRBV6-1 to TRBJ2-3, with 9 nucleotides matching TRBD2. Germline V gives CDR1 MNHNS, CDR2 SASEGT. The CDR3 is 14 residues long. In DNA form, the CDR3 reads TGTGCCAACAGTGAGGCGGGGGGGAGGGATACGCCGTATTTT. Its translation: CANSEAGGRDTPYF.

Regarding this clonotype: Germline is not matched at one junction end, which may reflect a read error. The chain couples TRBV6-2 or TRBV6-3 to TRBJ2-4; TRBD1 or TRBD2 may be the D gene (5 bases each). CDR1 and CDR2 from the germline V gene are MNHEY and SVGEGT. The length of the CDR3 is 18 residues. CDR3 in DNA: TGTGCCAGCAGTTATGTCAGGGAGAAGAATTCGGCCAAAAAAATTCAGTACTTC. Its protein product is CASSYVREKNSAKKIQYF.

Ten or more counts support this clonotype. This chain links TRBV12-5 with TRBJ2-1; 12 nucleotides agree with TRBD1. This CDR3 has 18 residues. V was clipped by 1 base and J by 6 bases; unmatched bases: 10. Germline-derived CDR1 and CDR2 are LGHNT and FRNRAP. This CDR3 is CASGLALSGTGGLNEQFF. CDR3 in DNA: TGTGCTAGTGGTTTGGCCCTCTCCGGGACAGGGGGCCTCAATGAGCAGTTCTTC.

A remark on this clonotype: This may stem from a read error, because a much larger clone lies one nucleotide away. The V call is TRBV28, the J call TRBJ2-7; D unresolved. The CDR3 consists of 13 residues. Germline assignment: CDR1 MDHEN and CDR2 SYDVKM. CDR3 sequence: CASSPDGTYKQYF. CDR3 DNA: TGTGCCAGCAGTCCGGACGGAACCTACAAGCAGTACTTC. Looking up the rest from reference TRBV28 and TRBJ2-7 gives the full variable domain: DVKVTQSSRYLVKRTGEKVFLECVQDMDHENMFWYRQDPGLGLRLIYFSYDVKMKEKGDIPEGYSVSREKKERFSLILESASTNQTSMYLCASSPDGTYKQYFGPGTRLTVT.

This clonotype came up once. The chain combines TRBV6-1 with TRBJ2-6; a possible D gene is TRBD2 (6 bases). CDR1 and CDR2 from the germline V gene are MNHNS and SASEGT. The V and J ends lost 8 bases and 16 bases respectively, with 27 bases between them. CDR3 length equals 15 residues. CDR3 sequence reads: CASDGSGTGANILTF. Written as DNA, the CDR3 is TGTGCCAGCGACGGGTCAGGGACTGGGGCCAACATTCTGACTTTC.

As for this clonotype: The junction does not match germline at one end; this may be a read error. The chain links TRBV20-1 to TRBJ2-3; D is unclear. The CDR3 runs to 15 residues. Germline V CDR1 and CDR2: DFQATT, SNEGSKA (reference sequence). The CDR3 region has the DNA TGCAGAGCTGAGCCCCATCAAAGCGCCACAGATACGAAGTATTTT. Its translation is CRAEPHQSATDTKYF.

This chain links TRBV29-1 with TRBJ2-7; D unclear. Germline V lookup: CDR1 SQVTM, CDR2 ANQGSEA. The CDR3 extends over 11 amino acids. V lost 7 bases and J lost 7, with 14 bases in between. The CDR3 sequence is CSAFITTEQYF. The CDR3 DNA reads as TGCAGCGCCTTCATCACTACAGAGCAGTACTTC.

A note on this clonotype: This clone may be a read error of a much larger clone one base away. This chain joins TRBV14 and TRBJ2-7; D might be TRBD2 (6 bases). The germline gives CDR1 SGHDN, CDR2 FVKESK. This CDR3 is built from 13 residues. CDR3 nucleotide sequence: TGTGCCAGCAACCAAAGTCCCGGGGGTGAGCAGTACTTC. Translation: CASNQSPGGEQYF.

A remark on this clonotype: It is likely a read error, because the conserved phenylalanine at the end of the CDR3 is missing. The V and J genes are TRBV20-1 and TRBJ2-1, with D perhaps TRBD2 (6 bases). The germline CDR1 and CDR2 sequences are DFQATT and SNEGSKA (reference sequence). V was trimmed by 2 bases and J by 5 bases, leaving 10 bases between them. The CDR3 is 13 residues long. CDR3 nucleotide sequence: TGCAGTGCTAGACTAGCGATGAACAATGAGCAGTTCTCC. It codes for CSARLAMNNEQFS.

On this clonotype itself: The junction shows a germline mismatch at one end, possibly a read error. J is TRBJ2-2 and V is TRBV6-1, with 8 bases that match TRBD2. In germline, CDR1 is MNHNS, CDR2 SASEGT. The CDR3 length is 13 residues. CDR3 bases: TGTGCCAGCAGGGGACTAGTCACTGGGGATCTGTTTTTT. Translation gives CASRGLVTGDLFF.

The chain joins TRBV29-1 to TRBJ2-1, with a tentative D call TRBD1 (5 bases). V lost 8 bases, J lost 1 base, and 15 bases lay in between. Germline V gene lookup returns CDR1 SQVTM and CDR2 ANQGSEA. CDR3 length: 14 amino acids. The CDR3 is CSPRKQGSYNEQFF. CDR3 sequence (DNA): TGCAGCCCTCGAAAGCAGGGTTCCTACAATGAGCAGTTCTTC.

This clonotype was detected a few times. Germline is not matched at one junction end, which may reflect a read error. The chain employs TRBV12-3 or TRBV12-4 and TRBJ2-2, with 11 positions matching TRBD2. This CDR3 comprises 14 residues. The CDR3 DNA reads as TGTGCCAGAAGTTCGGGACTAGCGGTAAGGGAGCTGTTTTTT. Protein: CARSSGLAVRELFF.

This chain uses TRBV5-1 with TRBJ2-2; D might be TRBD1 or TRBD2, each matching 5 bases. CDR3 length: 15 amino acids. The V end lost 6 bases, the J end lost 5 bases, and 17 bases lay between the germline ends. Germline V CDR1 and CDR2: SGHRS, YFSETQ. The CDR3 DNA sequence: TGCGCCAGCACGGGGACGCCCGACTATACCGGGGAGCTGTTTTTT. Protein product: CASTGTPDYTGELFF.

This chain uses TRBV6-5 with TRBJ2-5; D remains ambiguous. This CDR3 spans 13 amino acids. The V gene lost 10 bases and the J gene lost 5 bases, with 17 bases spanning the gap. Germline values: CDR1 MNHEY, CDR2 SVGAGI. CDR3 region: CANKGTAQETQYF. The DNA for the CDR3 is TGTGCCAACAAAGGAACGGCCCAGGAGACCCAGTACTTC.

This clonotype was observed a single time. Being one base from a much bigger clone, this may be a read error. This chain joins TRBV28 and TRBJ2-1; D perhaps matches TRBD2 (5 bases). This CDR3 has 13 residues. Germline V CDR1 and CDR2: MDHEN, SYDVKM. In nucleotides, the CDR3 is TGTGCCAGCAATTTAAGTCGGGAAAATGAGCAGTTCTTC. Its protein product is CASNLSRENEQFF. Full variable domain (remainder filled in from reference TRBV28 and TRBJ2-1): DVKVTQSSRYLVKRTGEKVFLECVQDMDHENMFWYRQDPGLGLRLIYFSYDVKMKEKGDIPEGYSVSREKKERFSLILESASTNQTSMYLCASNLSRENEQFFGPGTRLTVL.

This clonotype has only one observation. A much larger clonotype is one base distant, so this may be a read error. Here the CDR3 omits its conserved ending phenylalanine or tryptophan, so a read error is the likely source. This chain uses TRBV5-4 with TRBJ1-1; 9 nucleotides match TRBD1. The CDR3 runs 16 residues. Per germline, CDR1 SGHNT and CDR2 YYREEE (reference sequence). The trim removed 5 bases at V and 5 bases at J, leaving 13 bases unmatched. The CDR3 here is CASSPGTGPRGTEAFI. DNA for the CDR3: TGTGCCAGCAGTCCCGGGACAGGGCCCCGCGGGACTGAAGCTTTCATT.

Within the sample, this clonotype is large (0.1 to 1%). The V and J genes are TRBV14 and TRBJ2-5, with 14 bases aligning to TRBD2. This CDR3 comprises 16 residues. CDR1 is SGHDN and CDR2 is FVKESK in the germline V gene. After removal of 4 bases from V and 2 bases from J, the junction contained 3 bases not matched to a gene. Here the CDR3 DNA reads TGTGCCAGCAGCCGCTGGACTAGCGGGAGGCAAGAGACCCAGTACTTC. This encodes CASSRWTSGRQETQYF.